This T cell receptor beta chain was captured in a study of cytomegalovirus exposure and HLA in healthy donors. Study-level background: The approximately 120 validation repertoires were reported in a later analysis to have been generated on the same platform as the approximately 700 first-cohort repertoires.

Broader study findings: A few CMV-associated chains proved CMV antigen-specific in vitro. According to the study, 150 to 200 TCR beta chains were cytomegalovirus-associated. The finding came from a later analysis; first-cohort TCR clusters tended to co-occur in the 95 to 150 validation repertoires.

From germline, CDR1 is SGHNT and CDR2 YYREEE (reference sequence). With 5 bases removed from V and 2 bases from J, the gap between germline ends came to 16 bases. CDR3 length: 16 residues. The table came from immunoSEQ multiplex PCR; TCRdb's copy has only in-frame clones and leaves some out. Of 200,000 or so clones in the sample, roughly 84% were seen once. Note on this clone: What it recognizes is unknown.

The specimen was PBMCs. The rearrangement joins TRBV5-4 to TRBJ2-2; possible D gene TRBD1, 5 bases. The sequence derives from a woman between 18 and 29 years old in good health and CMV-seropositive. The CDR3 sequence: CASSMTAFLNTGELFF. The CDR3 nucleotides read TGTGCCAGCAGTATGACAGCATTTTTAAACACCGGGGAGCTGTTTTTT.